Below, 22 T cell receptor beta chains from the same sample are listed, as sequenced in a study of CD8+ T cells in alopecia areata. Once RNA had been extracted, it was reverse transcribed into cDNA to act as the sequencing template. TCRdb's copy holds only in-frame clones and misses some; the assay was immunoSEQ multiplex PCR. The table includes 160,000 or so clones, roughly 65% detected once. Treatment noted: oral pan-JAK inhibitor, 5-10 mg twice daily. The sequencing here drew on CD4+ T cells sorted from blood, taken at week 4, from a patient treated with tofacitinib. The receptors derive from a human donor with alopecia areata.

This clone has a single count. The DNA of the CDR3 is TGTGCCAGCAACGGAAACTATGGCTACACCTTC. Its protein product is CASNGNYGYTF. The J gene is TRBJ1-2, the V gene TRBV6-1; D gene uncertain. CDR1 and CDR2 (germline): MNHNS, SASEGT. CDR3 size: 11 residues. Trimming removed 7 bases at V and 2 bases at J, with 5 bases between.

CDR3 region: CASSLAQGAGTEAFF. The CDR3 DNA follows: TGTGCCAGCAGCTTAGCGCAGGGGGCTGGTACTGAAGCTTTCTTT. The chain combines TRBV7-8 with TRBJ1-1, with 8 bases that match TRBD1. After removal of 0 bases from V and 5 bases from J, the junction contained 5 bases not matched to a gene. Germline lookup yields CDR1 SGHVS and CDR2 FQNEAQ. The CDR3 loop spans 15 amino acids.

The chain carries TRBV30 and TRBJ1-2; perhaps TRBD1 as D (5 bases). Trimming removed 0 bases at V and 4 bases at J, with 15 bases between. Germline CDR1 GTSNPN, CDR2 SVGIG (reference sequence). This CDR3 is 15 amino acids long. The CDR3 loop is CAWSVTLGRTYGYTF. DNA of the CDR3: TGTGCCTGGAGTGTGACTTTGGGGCGAACCTATGGCTACACCTTC.

A few counts support this clone. J is TRBJ1-5 and V is TRBV23-1; D gene uncertain. TRBV23-1 qualifies as an ORF whose function is uncertain. This CDR3 comprises 14 residues. Trimming removed 4 bases from V and 0 bases from J, with 7 bases in between. In nucleotides, the CDR3 is TGCGCCAGCAGTCCCCGGGATAGCAATCAGCCCCAGCATTTT. It translates to CASSPRDSNQPQHF.

This chain links TRBV5-1 with TRBJ2-7; D is unresolved. Germline loops: CDR1 SGHRS, CDR2 YFSETQ. The V gene lost 0 bases and the J gene lost 5 bases, with 15 bases spanning the gap. This CDR3 contains 15 residues. For the CDR3, the DNA is TGCGCCAGCAGCTTGGAACAGCAAAAGGTCGACGAGCAGTACTTC. This translates into CASSLEQQKVDEQYF.

This sequence joins TRBV9 and TRBJ2-2, with unresolved D. The ends were cut back, 1 base at V and 8 bases at J, with 6 bases in the middle. The germline CDR1 and CDR2 sequences are SGDLS and YYNGEE. CDR3 size: 12 residues. The CDR3 nucleotides are TGTGCCAGCAGCGTATTAGAAGGGGAGCTGTTTTTT. This codes for CASSVLEGELFF.

The chain combines TRBV29-1 with TRBJ2-1, with D unresolved. The V and J ends lost 0 bases and 4 bases respectively, with 10 bases between them. Germline CDR1 and CDR2: SQVTM and ANQGSEA. The CDR3 covers 14 residues. The CDR3 coding sequence is TGCAGCGTTGAAGATAGGAAACTTTACAATGAGCAGTTCTTC. It translates to CSVEDRKLYNEQFF.

This clone was counted a single time. The chain joins TRBV2 to TRBJ2-5; 9 nucleotides align to TRBD2. V shed 6 bases, J shed 5 bases, and the junction held 1 base outside the gene matches. The CDR3 contains 12 residues. Germline CDR1 SNHLY, CDR2 FYNNEI. In DNA, the CDR3 is TGTGCCAGCAGCCTAGCGGGGGAGACCCAGTACTTC. This sequence encodes CASSLAGETQYF.

This chain uses TRBV25-1 with TRBJ1-6; 9 bases are shared with TRBD1. Germline CDR1 and CDR2: MGHDK and SYGVNS. V trimming: 6 bases; J trimming: 9 bases; junction bases outside the gene matches: 0. The CDR3 loop spans 12 amino acids. CDR3 region: CASRDRGSPLHF. The CDR3 DNA reads TGTGCCAGCAGGGACAGGGGTTCACCCCTCCACTTT.

This chain uses TRBV4-1 with TRBJ2-6; 7 bases match TRBD1. Trimming cost V 4 bases and J 0 bases; bases outside gene matches: 3. Germline V CDR1 and CDR2: MGHRA, YSYEKL. The CDR3 runs to 16 residues. This CDR3 reads CASSRDSSSGANVLTF. Written as DNA, the CDR3 is TGCGCCAGCAGCCGGGACAGTTCCTCTGGGGCCAACGTCCTGACTTTC.

This clone was picked up a small number of times. This rearrangement joins TRBV7-9 to TRBJ1-1, with TRBD1 matching over 12 bases. V lost 5 bases and J lost 13; bases outside the gene matches: 11. The CDR3 has 14 residues. Germline assignment: CDR1 SEHNR and CDR2 FQNEAQ (reference sequence). The CDR3: CASSNRDRGLIVFF. The CDR3 nucleotides read TGTGCCAGCAGCAACCGGGACAGGGGGCTTATTGTTTTCTTT.

This chain joins TRBV29-1 and TRBJ2-7; 8 bases are a match to TRBD2. The V gene's germline CDR1 is SQVTM and CDR2 ANQGSEA. V shed 4 bases and J 1 base; nucleotides not matched to a gene: 3. This CDR3 has 13 residues. CDR3 amino acids: CSVAAGGSYEQYF. The DNA of the CDR3 is TGCAGCGTTGCGGCGGGGGGTTCCTACGAGCAGTACTTC.

The rearrangement links TRBV29-1 to TRBJ2-3; unclear D gene. Per germline, CDR1 SQVTM and CDR2 ANQGSEA. Trimming took 1 base from V and 0 from J, leaving 11 bases between them. This CDR3 contains 15 residues. The chain's CDR3 is CSVEGAIYSTDTQYF. The CDR3 DNA reads TGCAGCGTTGAAGGGGCTATCTACAGCACAGATACGCAGTATTTT.

The chain uses TRBV29-1 and TRBJ1-4; 9 positions agree with TRBD1. Germline V lookup: CDR1 SQVTM, CDR2 ANQGSEA. Trimming removed 7 bases from V and 5 bases from J; junction bases left unmatched: 2. This CDR3 contains 12 residues. CDR3 sequence (DNA): TGCAGCGCGGGACAGGGAAATGAAAAACTGTTTTTT. As protein: CSAGQGNEKLFF.

The chain carries TRBV2 and TRBJ2-5; 7 nucleotides line up with TRBD2. Germline V gene data show CDR1 as SNHLY and CDR2 as FYNNEI. The length of the CDR3 is 14 residues. After removal of 7 bases from V and 8 bases from J, the junction contained 13 bases not matched to a gene. The CDR3 loop is CASTPSGDGGTQYF. CDR3 bases: TGTGCCAGCACTCCCAGCGGGGACGGCGGTACCCAGTACTTC.

The genes are TRBV4-2 and TRBJ1-3; tentatively, D is TRBD1 (5 bases). V was pared by 11 bases and J by 4 bases, with 9 bases between. This CDR3 comprises 11 residues. CDR1 is LGHNA and CDR2 is YNFKEQ in the germline V gene. CDR3 nucleotides: TGTGCCGCACAGGCGGGAAACACCATATATTTT. Residues: CAAQAGNTIYF.

There are a few counts of this clone. V usage is TRBV18 and J usage is TRBJ1-2; TRBD1 is a possible D gene (6 bases). The CDR3 spans 14 residues. With 5 bases removed from V and 5 bases from J, the gap between germline ends came to 15 bases. CDR1 and CDR2 from the germline V gene are KGHSH and LQKENI. CDR3 DNA: TGTGCCAGCTCATTTCGACAGGAGTCATATGGCTACACCTTC. It codes for CASSFRQESYGYTF.

The rearrangement joins TRBV2 to TRBJ2-7, with 11 bases matching TRBD1. Germline V gene sequence: CDR1 SNHLY, CDR2 FYNNEI. The CDR3 is made up of 20 amino acids. The trim removed 4 bases at V and 0 bases at J, leaving 17 bases unmatched. The CDR3 sequence: CASSVRSGTGGTSSSYEQYF. DNA for the CDR3: TGTGCCAGCAGTGTCAGGAGTGGGACAGGGGGGACTTCGAGCTCCTACGAGCAGTACTTC.

A word on this clone: This sample also contains other DNA sequences that code for the same CDR3. This chain uses TRBV7-2 with TRBJ2-1; D may be TRBD2 (6 bases). V lost 0 bases, J lost 7 bases, and 7 bases lay in between. CDR3 length: 13 amino acids. Germline values: CDR1 SGHTA, CDR2 FQGNSA. Here the CDR3 reads CASSLAGGNEQFF. DNA of the CDR3: TGTGCCAGCAGCTTAGCTGGGGGGAATGAGCAGTTCTTC.

This clone appeared a few times. The chain combines TRBV30 with TRBJ2-1, with D unresolved. This CDR3 region has 12 residues. Germline V gives CDR1 GTSNPN, CDR2 SVGIG (reference sequence). V was shortened by 1 base and J by 12 bases, with 13 bases between the two germline ends. DNA of the CDR3: TGTGCCTGGAGTGCAATTCCGAGAGGGCAGTTCTTC. Amino acids: CAWSAIPRGQFF.

This clone is a singleton in its sample. The J gene is TRBJ1-3, the V gene TRBV5-6; D gene ambiguous. CDR3 length: 15 residues. The germline CDR1 and CDR2 sequences are SGHDT and YYEEEE. Trimming pared 1 base from V and 0 bases from J, leaving 8 bases between. CDR3 loop: CASSLRLSSGNTIYF. As DNA, the CDR3 is TGTGCCAGCAGCTTGCGGTTATCCTCTGGAAACACCATATATTTT.

This sequence joins TRBV7-9 and TRBJ2-5; TRBD1 or TRBD2 may be the D gene (5 bases each). Germline CDR1 reads SEHNR; CDR2 reads FQNEAQ (reference sequence). V was shortened by 3 bases and J by 1 base, with 9 bases between the two germline ends. This CDR3 is built from 14 residues. The chain's CDR3 is CASSLRGSQETQYF. DNA for the CDR3: TGTGCCAGCAGCTTGAGGGGTTCCCAAGAGACCCAGTACTTC.